Shown below are 26 T cell receptor beta chains from a single sample sequenced in a study of T cell responses to AZD1222 COVID-19 vaccine. The protocol was immunoSEQ multiplex PCR, while the TCRdb copy is restricted to in-frame clones and leaves out a portion. The sample comprises about 67,000 clones, approximately 83% of which are singletons, and about 6.5% rests with the top ten. The material was peripheral blood, obtained 28 days after the second AZD1222 dose. The receptors were sampled from an adult who received the AZD1222 COVID-19 vaccine.

The gene calls are TRBV4-2 and TRBJ1-5; 9 bases match TRBD1. There are 16 residues in the CDR3. J lost 4 bases, V lost 1 base, and 5 bases had no gene match. Germline V gene data show CDR1 as LGHNA and CDR2 as YNFKEQ. The CDR3 spells CASSQVAGQGNQPQHF. Here the CDR3 DNA reads TGTGCCAGCAGCCAAGTAGCTGGACAGGGGAATCAGCCCCAGCATTTT.

This clone was found once. The chain recombines TRBV2 with TRBJ1-2; D is undetermined. The V and J ends lost 7 bases and 3 bases respectively, with 12 bases between them. Germline V gives CDR1 SNHLY, CDR2 FYNNEI. The CDR3 is 13 residues long. CDR3 DNA: TGTGCCAGCACGGAGAGCTCGTACTATGGCTACACCTTC. This codes for CASTESSYYGYTF.

The V and J genes are TRBV5-5 and TRBJ1-5; D is perhaps TRBD1 (5 bases). Looked up from germline, CDR1 is SGHKS and CDR2 is YYEKEE (reference sequence). CDR3 length: 15 amino acids. V shed 1 base and J shed 1 base, with 9 bases lying between them. CDR3 sequence (DNA): TGTGCCAGCAGCTTGATCGGGGGAAGCAATCAGCCCCAGCATTTT. Amino acid sequence: CASSLIGGSNQPQHF.

This sequence joins TRBV21-1 and TRBJ1-3; the table's D call TRBD1 went unverified against the DNA. TRBV21-1 constitutes a pseudogene. The CDR3 covers 15 residues. The CDR3 sequence is CASSPGAFSGNTIYF. The CDR3 coding sequence is TGTGCCAGCAGCCCAGGGGCCTTCTCTGGAAACACCATATATTTT.

This chain uses TRBV29-1 with TRBJ2-1; 14 nucleotides agree with TRBD2. The CDR3 extends over 16 amino acids. CDR1 and CDR2 from the germline V gene are SQVTM and ANQGSEA. Trimming removed 3 bases from V and 2 bases from J; junction bases left unmatched: 3. CDR3 bases: TGCAGCGTTGAGACTAGCGGGGGGGTCCCCTACAATGAGCAGTTCTTC. Its protein is CSVETSGGVPYNEQFF.

This clone was picked up a small number of times. V and J are TRBV11-3 and TRBJ1-6; D ambiguous. Between the trimmed V and J ends, which lost 1 base and 7 bases, there was a span of 5 bases. From germline, CDR1 is SGHNT and CDR2 YENEEA. The CDR3 sequence is 13 residues long. CDR3 protein: CASSLGRNSPLHF. In DNA, the CDR3 is TGTGCCAGCAGCTTAGGGAGGAATTCACCCCTCCACTTT.

The CDR3 spells CASSLDLGAYEQYF. CDR3 in DNA: TGTGCCAGCAGCTTAGATCTTGGGGCCTACGAGCAGTACTTC. This chain connects TRBV7-7 to TRBJ2-7; no definite D call. Between the trimmed V and J ends, which lost 1 base and 2 bases, there was a span of 9 bases. CDR3 length: 14 residues. Germline CDR1 SSHAT, CDR2 FNYEAQ (reference sequence).

The chain links TRBV25-1 to TRBJ2-1, with TRBD2 matching over 10 bases. This CDR3 is built from 17 residues. Germline trimming cut 0 bases from V and 4 bases from J; bases unmatched to any gene: 6. Germline CDR1 reads MGHDK; CDR2 reads SYGVNS. Here the CDR3 DNA reads TGTGCCAGCAGTGAATATTCGGGTAGCGGGGGGTACAATGAGCAGTTCTTC. This gives the protein CASSEYSGSGGYNEQFF.

This rearrangement joins TRBV7-2 to TRBJ2-1, with TRBD1 identical over 7 bases. J was trimmed by 2 bases and V by 8 bases; bases with no gene match: 12. Germline values: CDR1 SGHTA, CDR2 FQGNSA. The CDR3 has 16 amino acids. This CDR3 is CASQGNRGPTYNEQFF. The CDR3, as DNA: TGTGCCAGCCAAGGAAACAGGGGCCCCACCTACAATGAGCAGTTCTTC.

This sequence joins TRBV4-1 and TRBJ1-1; D remains ambiguous. V was cut by 4 bases and J by 0 bases, with 12 bases left in between. Germline CDR1 MGHRA, CDR2 YSYEKL. The CDR3 has 15 residues. As DNA, the CDR3 is TGCGCCAGCAGCCGGGGTCAGACCATGAACACTGAAGCTTTCTTT. Amino acid sequence: CASSRGQTMNTEAFF.

CDR3 DNA: TGTGCCAGCAGCACCGACAGGGGACCCTACGAGCAGTACTTC. It encodes CASSTDRGPYEQYF. This chain links TRBV7-8 with TRBJ2-7; 8 bases agree with TRBD1. The CDR3 has 14 residues. The V gene end was trimmed by 5 bases and the J gene end by 2 bases; junction bases not matched to a gene: 5. Germline V gene lookup returns CDR1 SGHVS and CDR2 FQNEAQ. The full variable domain, its missing parts supplied by reference TRBV7-8 and TRBJ2-7, is GAGVSQSPRYKVAKRGQDVALRCDPISGHVSLFWYQQALGQGPEFLTYFQNEAQLDKSGLPSDRFFAERPEGSVSTLKIQRTQQEDSAVYLCASSTDRGPYEQYFGPGTRLTVT.

V gene TRBV18 combines with J gene TRBJ1-5; no firm D call. Per germline, CDR1 KGHSH and CDR2 LQKENI. Trimming stripped 1 base from V and 6 bases from J, with 10 bases between. There are 14 residues in the CDR3. CDR3 nucleotide sequence: TGTGCCAGCTCACCACAGGGTTACGGTCAGCCCCAGCATTTT. The encoded protein is CASSPQGYGQPQHF.

The J gene is TRBJ1-3, the V gene TRBV7-2; TRBD1 agrees at 8 bases. The CDR3 loop spans 15 amino acids. The V gene end was trimmed by 7 bases and the J gene end by 8 bases; junction bases not matched to a gene: 13. From germline, CDR1 is SGHTA and CDR2 FQGNSA. The CDR3 is CASKASRGTGDTIYF. CDR3 DNA sequence: TGTGCCAGCAAGGCGAGTCGCGGGACAGGAGACACCATATATTTT.

The chain carries TRBV11-2 and TRBJ1-6; D not resolved. V lost 3 bases to trimming and J lost 7 bases, with 13 bases between them. Germline CDR1 SGHAT, CDR2 FQNNGV. The CDR3 sequence is 15 residues long. The CDR3: CASSFLGEANSPLHF. In DNA form, the CDR3 reads TGTGCCAGCAGCTTTCTCGGGGAGGCAAATTCACCCCTCCACTTT.

This CDR3 reads CASSLGPTGTEAFF. The DNA for the CDR3 is TGTGCCAGCAGCCTCGGACCTACGGGGACTGAAGCTTTCTTT. V gene TRBV3-1 (or the pseudogene TRBV3-2) combines with J gene TRBJ1-1; D not resolved. The CDR3 has 14 amino acids. V lost 4 bases and J 5 bases, leaving 14 bases between the germline ends. Germline CDR1 reads LGHDT; CDR2 reads YNNKEL (reference sequence).

This clone was counted between two and nine times. The V call is TRBV2, the J call TRBJ1-6, with D perhaps matching TRBD1 (5 bases). The ends were cut back, 1 base at V and 10 bases at J, with 11 bases in the middle. CDR1 SNHLY and CDR2 FYNNEI come from the germline V gene. The CDR3 has 14 residues. The CDR3 spells CASSEVGDGSPLHF. The CDR3 DNA sequence: TGTGCCAGCAGTGAAGTAGGGGATGGGTCACCCCTCCACTTT.

With respect to this clone: Additional DNA sequences in this sample encode the identical CDR3. This chain joins TRBV7-2 and TRBJ2-5, with D unresolved. V was shortened by 2 bases and J by 4 bases, with 8 bases between the two germline ends. Germline-derived CDR1 and CDR2 are SGHTA and FQGNSA. This CDR3 has 13 residues. The CDR3 DNA reads as TGTGCCAGCAGCTTATCCCTCGGAGAGACCCAGTACTTC. Translating it yields CASSLSLGETQYF.

The J gene is TRBJ1-4, the V gene TRBV3-1 (or the pseudogene TRBV3-2); 8 nucleotides agree with TRBD1. Germline V gene sequence: CDR1 LGHDT, CDR2 YNNKEL (reference sequence). With V trimmed by 3 bases and J by 8 bases, 5 bases remained unmatched. The CDR3 has 14 residues. The CDR3 DNA reads TGTGCCAGCAGCCAGTGGACAGGGAACGAAAAACTGTTTTTT. Translated, it gives CASSQWTGNEKLFF.

The V and J genes are TRBV5-1 and TRBJ1-2, with D tentatively TRBD1 (6 bases). The V gene's germline CDR1 is SGHRS and CDR2 YFSETQ. With 1 base removed from V and 4 bases from J, the gap between germline ends came to 17 bases. The CDR3 length is 16 residues. The CDR3 bases are TGCGCCAGCAGCTTGACTCAAGACAGGCTGGGCTATGGCTACACCTTC. This gives the protein CASSLTQDRLGYGYTF. The full variable domain, rest sourced from reference TRBV5-1 and TRBJ1-2, is KAGVTQTPRYLIKTRGQQVTLSCSPISGHRSVSWYQQTPGQGLQFLFEYFSETQRNKGNFPGRFSGRQFSNSRSEMNVSTLELGDSALYLCASSLTQDRLGYGYTFGSGTRLTVV.

This clone was detected once. The chain recombines TRBV5-6 with TRBJ1-2; D remains ambiguous. From germline, CDR1 is SGHDT and CDR2 YYEEEE. The CDR3 length is 13 residues. V was cut by 1 base and J by 6 bases, with 10 bases left in between. The CDR3 nucleotides are TGTGCCAGCAGCTTGTCGGGGATACATGGCTACACCTTC. This gives the protein CASSLSGIHGYTF.

The chain is built from TRBV11-2 and TRBJ1-3; no reliable D call. This CDR3 spans 13 amino acids. V lost 5 bases to trimming and J lost 7 bases, with 12 bases between them. In germline, CDR1 is SGHAT, CDR2 FQNNGV. CDR3 region: CASSPPFRNTIYF. As DNA, the CDR3 is TGTGCCAGCAGCCCCCCCTTTCGGAACACCATATATTTT.

CDR3 sequence (DNA): TGTGCCAGCAGTTATCCCTCCGGGACACACCAGAGAGGTGAAAAACTGTTTTTT. Translation: CASSYPSGTHQRGEKLFF. The chain uses TRBV28 and TRBJ1-4, with TRBD1 as a possible D gene (6 bases). Trimming pared 4 bases from V and 7 bases from J, leaving 25 bases between. Germline loops: CDR1 MDHEN, CDR2 SYDVKM. This CDR3 is 18 amino acids long.

The rearrangement links TRBV7-6 to TRBJ2-7, with 9 nucleotides matching TRBD1. The trim removed 1 base at V and 3 bases at J, leaving 7 bases unmatched. Germline assignment: CDR1 SGHVS and CDR2 FNYEAQ. The CDR3 totals 16 residues. CDR3 region: CASSLEGTGFVYEQYF. For the CDR3, the DNA is TGTGCCAGCAGCTTAGAAGGGACAGGGTTCGTCTACGAGCAGTACTTC. Full variable domain (outside the CDR3, taken from reference TRBV7-6 and TRBJ2-7): GAGVSQSPRYKVTKRGQDVALRCDPISGHVSLYWYRQALGQGPEFLTYFNYEAQQDKSGLPNDRFSAERPEGSISTLTIQRTEQRDSAMYRCASSLEGTGFVYEQYFGPGTRLTVT.

The rearrangement links TRBV6-5 to TRBJ2-2; TRBD1 aligns across 8 bases. Trimming took 0 bases from V and 4 from J; bases not matched to a gene: 4. The germline gives CDR1 MNHEY, CDR2 SVGAGI. The CDR3 is made up of 16 amino acids. This CDR3 reads CASSYSRDRSTGELFF. CDR3 bases: TGTGCCAGCAGTTACTCTAGGGACAGGAGCACCGGGGAGCTGTTTTTT.

The chain joins TRBV6-2 or TRBV6-3 to TRBJ1-4, with D perhaps matching TRBD1 (6 bases). V lost 4 bases and J 4 bases, leaving 13 bases between the germline ends. Germline V gene lookup returns CDR1 MNHEY and CDR2 SVGEGT. The CDR3 spans 15 residues. In DNA, the CDR3 is TGTGCCAGCAGTTTCTCGGGACACCATAATGAAAAACTGTTTTTT. Amino acid sequence: CASSFSGHHNEKLFF.

The chain combines TRBV7-2 with TRBJ1-3; perhaps TRBD1 as D (5 bases). Trimming took 0 bases from V and 4 from J, leaving 7 bases between them. Germline assignment: CDR1 SGHTA and CDR2 FQGNSA. CDR3 size: 14 residues. As DNA, the CDR3 is TGTGCCAGCAGCTTAGCGGGGACGGGAAACACCATATATTTT. It yields the protein CASSLAGTGNTIYF.